Given below is one T cell receptor beta chain in context. The sample belongs to a study of blood T cell repertoires in COVID-19. Study background: Spain, Italy and the United States supplied samples that represented acute and convalescent COVID-19.

With 1 base removed from V and 3 bases from J, the gap between germline ends came to 16 bases. The CDR3 has 16 amino acids. CDR1 is LGHDT, CDR2 YNNKEL, per germline (reference sequence). Clones were sequenced by immunoSEQ multiplex PCR, and TCRdb holds only the in-frame ones, with some missing. Here the sample spans around 170,000 clones, approximately 86% being singletons. Specimen: peripheral blood. The chain uses TRBV3-1 (or the pseudogene TRBV3-2) and TRBJ2-7, with a possible D match to TRBD1 (6 bases). The sequence derives from a man in his forties or fifties with active or convalescent COVID-19. Here the CDR3 reads CASSQARTAERYEQYF. The CDR3 region has the DNA TGTGCCAGCAGCCAAGCCCGGACAGCCGAACGCTACGAGCAGTACTTC.